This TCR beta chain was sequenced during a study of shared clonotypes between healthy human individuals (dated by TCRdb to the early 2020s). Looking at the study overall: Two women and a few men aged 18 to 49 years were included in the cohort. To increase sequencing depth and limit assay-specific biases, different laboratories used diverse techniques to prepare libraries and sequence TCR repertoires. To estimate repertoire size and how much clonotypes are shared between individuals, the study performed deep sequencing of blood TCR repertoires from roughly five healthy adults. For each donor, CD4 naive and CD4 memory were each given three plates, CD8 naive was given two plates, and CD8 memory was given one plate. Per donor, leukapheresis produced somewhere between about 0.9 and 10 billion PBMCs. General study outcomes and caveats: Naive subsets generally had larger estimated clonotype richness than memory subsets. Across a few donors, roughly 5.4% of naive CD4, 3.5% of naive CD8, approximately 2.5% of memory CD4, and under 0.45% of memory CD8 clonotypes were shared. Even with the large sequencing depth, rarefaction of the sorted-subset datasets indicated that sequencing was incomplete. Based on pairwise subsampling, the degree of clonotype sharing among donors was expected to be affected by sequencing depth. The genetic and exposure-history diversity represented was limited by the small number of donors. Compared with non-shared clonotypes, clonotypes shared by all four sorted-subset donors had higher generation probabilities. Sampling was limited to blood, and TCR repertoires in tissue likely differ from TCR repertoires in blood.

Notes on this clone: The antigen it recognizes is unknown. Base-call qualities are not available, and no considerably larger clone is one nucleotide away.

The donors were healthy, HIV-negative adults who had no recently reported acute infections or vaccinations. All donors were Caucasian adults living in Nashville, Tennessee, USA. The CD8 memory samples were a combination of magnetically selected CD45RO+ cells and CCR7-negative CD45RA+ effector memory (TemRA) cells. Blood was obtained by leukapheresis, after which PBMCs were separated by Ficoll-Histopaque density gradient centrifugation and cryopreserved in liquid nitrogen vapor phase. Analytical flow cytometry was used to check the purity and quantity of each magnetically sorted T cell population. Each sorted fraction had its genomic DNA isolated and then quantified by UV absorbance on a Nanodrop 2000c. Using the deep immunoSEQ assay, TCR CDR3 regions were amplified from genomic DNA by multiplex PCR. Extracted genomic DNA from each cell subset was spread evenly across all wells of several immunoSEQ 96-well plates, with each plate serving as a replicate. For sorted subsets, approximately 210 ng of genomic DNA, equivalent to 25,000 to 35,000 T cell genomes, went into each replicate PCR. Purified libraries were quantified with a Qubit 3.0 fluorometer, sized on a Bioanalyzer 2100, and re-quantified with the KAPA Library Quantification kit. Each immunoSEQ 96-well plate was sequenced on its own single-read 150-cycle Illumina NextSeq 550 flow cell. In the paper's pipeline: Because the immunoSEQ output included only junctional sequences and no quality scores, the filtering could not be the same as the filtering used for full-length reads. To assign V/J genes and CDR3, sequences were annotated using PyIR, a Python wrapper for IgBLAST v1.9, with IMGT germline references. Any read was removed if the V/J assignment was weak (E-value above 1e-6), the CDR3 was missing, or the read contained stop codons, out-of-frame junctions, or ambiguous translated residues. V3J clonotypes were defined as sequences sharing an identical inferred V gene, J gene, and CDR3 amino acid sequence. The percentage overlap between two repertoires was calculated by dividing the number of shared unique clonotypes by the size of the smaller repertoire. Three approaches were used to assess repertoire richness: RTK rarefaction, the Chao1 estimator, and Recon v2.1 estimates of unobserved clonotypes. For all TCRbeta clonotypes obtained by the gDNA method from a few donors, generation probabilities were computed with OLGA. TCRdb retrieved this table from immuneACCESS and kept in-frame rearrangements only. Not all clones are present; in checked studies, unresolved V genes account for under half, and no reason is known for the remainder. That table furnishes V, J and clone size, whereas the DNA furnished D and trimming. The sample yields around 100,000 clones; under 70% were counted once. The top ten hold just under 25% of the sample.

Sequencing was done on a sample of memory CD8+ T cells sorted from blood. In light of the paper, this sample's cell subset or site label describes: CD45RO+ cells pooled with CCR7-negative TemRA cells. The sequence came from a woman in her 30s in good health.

The DNA is as follows: TGTGCCAGTAGTATGGCTGGATACAATGAGCAGTTCTTC. Its coded protein is CASSMAGYNEQFF. This chain is built from TRBV19 and TRBJ2-1; the D gene identity is not certain. The CDR3 goes from the cysteine to the phenylalanine over 13 residues. The CDR3 DNA has 39 bases and is translated from base 1. V is cut by 3 bases and J by 4 bases, and the space between the germline ends is 7 bases. According to the germline V gene (reference sequence), CDR1 reads LNHDA and CDR2 reads SQIVND.